This T cell receptor beta chain came from a study of shared T cell receptors in the human thymus. TCRdb keeps only in-frame clones here, not all; method: immunoSEQ multiplex PCR. Found here are 650,000 to 950,000 clones, approximately 85% of them singletons; the top ten hold roughly 0.01%. Trimming at V came to 4 bases and at J to 5 bases, leaving 7 bases not matched to a gene. CDR1 and CDR2 (germline): SGHKS, YYEKEE (reference sequence). The CDR3 totals 14 residues. This same sample was also part of a study on human thymus T cells. From that study: Infants served as donors; they were healthy and Finnish and were having corrective surgery for congenital heart defects. Thymic material originated from resections removed in the course of corrective heart surgery. Apparent skewing of V and J gene usage characterized both thymic and blood repertoires. Related reports documented highly overlapping thymic repertoires among unrelated individuals.

The origin of this receptor is a girl in the first two years of life with a congenital heart defect. The sequencing sample was made of thymocytes. This chain joins TRBV5-5 and TRBJ1-1; TRBD1 aligns across 8 bases. In DNA form, the CDR3 reads TGTGCCAGCAGCGCCGGGACAGGTCGGACTGAAGCTTTCTTT. It translates to CASSAGTGRTEAFF. Variable domain in full (rest from reference TRBV5-5 and TRBJ1-1): DAGVTQSPTHLIKTRGQQVTLRCSPISGHKSVSWYQQVLGQGPQFIFQYYEKEERGRGNFPDRFSARQFPNYSSELNVNALLLGDSALYLCASSAGTGRTEAFFGQGTRLTVV.